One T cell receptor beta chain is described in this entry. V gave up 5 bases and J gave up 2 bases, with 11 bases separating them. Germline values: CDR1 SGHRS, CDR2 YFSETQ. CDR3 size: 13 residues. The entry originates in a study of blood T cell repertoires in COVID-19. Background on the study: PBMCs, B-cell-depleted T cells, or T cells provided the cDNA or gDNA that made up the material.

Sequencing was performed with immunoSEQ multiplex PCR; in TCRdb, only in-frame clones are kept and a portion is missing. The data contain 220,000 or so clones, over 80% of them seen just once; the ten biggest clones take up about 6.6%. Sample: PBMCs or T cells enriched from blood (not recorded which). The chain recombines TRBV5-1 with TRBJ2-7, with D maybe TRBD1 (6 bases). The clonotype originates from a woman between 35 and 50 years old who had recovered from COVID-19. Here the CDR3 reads CASRDTGTYEQYF. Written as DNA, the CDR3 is TGCGCCAGCAGGGATACAGGGACCTACGAGCAGTACTTC.